A selection of T cell receptor beta chains follows, all from one sample in a study of T-cell reconstitution after alpha-beta-depleted transplantation in children. Each CDR3 protein is one row after TCRdb ran MiXCR on the PCR reads. The table records 450,000 to 700,000 distinct CDR3 sequences, roughly a quarter of them present only once. The specimen was PBMCs, collected before TCRalphabeta/CD19-depleted stem cell transplant. The receptor source for this set is a boy in the first two years of life with Wiskott-Aldrich syndrome, due to receive a stem cell transplant. The CDR3 runs from the conserved cysteine through the conserved F or W. D genes are given only for firm matches. The size entry is marked missing in some rows and otherwise reads once, few, many or a size class.

d_call	clone_size	v_call	j_call	cdr3_nt	cdr3_aa
NA	NA	TRBV24-1	TRBJ2-1	TGTGCCACCAGTGTTCAGGGGCACGATGAGCAGTTCTTC	CATSVQGHDEQFF
TRBD1	NA	TRBV12-3/TRBV12-4	TRBJ2-1	TGTGCCAGCAGCGCTGGGGTGGGGACAGGTGACAATGAGCAGTTCTTC	CASSAGVGTGDNEQFF
NA	NA	TRBV10-3	TRBJ2-1	TGTGCCATCAGTGAGTCGAAACCGGGACCCCGAGGGGAGCAGTTCTTC	CAISESKPGPRGEQFF
TRBD2	NA	TRBV4-1	TRBJ2-5	TGCGCCAGCAGCCGCGAATCGGCGGGAGACTTAGAGACCCAGTACTTC	CASSRESAGDLETQYF
TRBD2	NA	TRBV9	TRBJ2-5	TGTGCCAGCAGCGTAGGGTCCAGCGGGAGTAGAGAGACCCAGTACTTC	CASSVGSSGSRETQYF
NA	few	TRBV7-2	TRBJ2-1	TGTGCCAGCACACCCAAAGGTCTTATCAAGCAGTTCTTC	CASTPKGLIKQFF
TRBD2	NA	TRBV3-1	TRBJ2-1	TGTGCCAGCAGCCAAGATGCTAGCGGGAGCCTACAGCAGTTCTTC	CASSQDASGSLQQFF
NA	NA	TRBV12-3/TRBV12-4	TRBJ2-7	TGTGCCAGCGGAAGGGCTGCCTACGAGCAGTACTTC	CASGRAAYEQYF
TRBD1	NA	TRBV5-1	TRBJ1-2	TGCGCCAGCAGCCCACGGGGGTGGGGGACAGCGAACTATGGCTACACCTTC	CASSPRGWGTANYGYTF
NA	NA	TRBV20-1	TRBJ1-3	TGCAGTGCTAAAGAATCCGGAAACACCATATATTTT	CSAKESGNTIYF
NA	few	TRBV6-1	TRBJ1-1	TGTGCCGGAAAGGACAGATTAAACACTGAAGCTTTCTTT	CAGKDRLNTEAFF
NA	NA	TRBV5-1	TRBJ2-3	TGCGCCAGCTGCGACTGGGCGATTACAGATACGCAGTATTTT	CASCDWAITDTQYF
TRBD1	NA	TRBV5-1	TRBJ2-2	TGCGCCAGCAGCTTGACAGGGGTTACCACCGGGGAGCTGTTTTTT	CASSLTGVTTGELFF
NA	NA	TRBV6-5	TRBJ1-4	TGTGCCAGCAGTTGGGAGTGGAGAGGGGGAGAGGAAAAACTGTTTTTT	CASSWEWRGGEEKLFF
TRBD1	NA	TRBV4-1	TRBJ1-5	TGCGCCAGCAGCCAAGATTTGGGACAGGGGGCCGATCAGCCCCAGCATTTT	CASSQDLGQGADQPQHF
NA	few	TRBV20-1	TRBJ1-3	TGCAGTGCTAGTAAGGGGTTATTATCTGGAAACACCATATATTTT	CSASKGLLSGNTIYF
NA	once	TRBV27	TRBJ2-7	TGTGCCAGCACCTTTGATGCCCCCTACGAGCAGTACTTC	CASTFDAPYEQYF
NA	NA	TRBV5-1	TRBJ2-1	TGCGCCAGCAGCAAGGCGGGTCCCCACAATGAGCAGTTCTTC	CASSKAGPHNEQFF
NA	few	TRBV5-1	TRBJ2-3	TGCGCCAGCAGCTTTCGCCAGCCTAGCACAGATACGCAGTATTTT	CASSFRQPSTDTQYF
TRBD2	NA	TRBV10-2	TRBJ2-2	TGCGCCAGCGGCGGACTAGCGGGACGCACCGGGGAGCTGTTTTTT	CASGGLAGRTGELFF
TRBD2	NA	TRBV20-1	TRBJ2-5	TGCAGTGCTAGTGAGGAAGCGGGAGGGAGAGAGACCCAGTACTTC	CSASEEAGGRETQYF
TRBD2	NA	TRBV12-3/TRBV12-4	TRBJ2-1	TGTGCCAGCAGTCCTCGGACTAGCGGGAGTCCCTACAATGAGCAGTTCTTC	CASSPRTSGSPYNEQFF
NA	few	TRBV28	TRBJ1-2	TGTGCCAGCAGTCGCAGGGGAGTCCACTATGGCTACACCTTC	CASSRRGVHYGYTF
NA	few	TRBV10-3	TRBJ2-1	TGTGCCATCAGTGAATTGGGTGAGCAGTTCTTC	CAISELGEQFF
NA	few	TRBV4-2	TRBJ1-1	TGTGCCAGCGGAGGCCGGGGGTCCAACACTGAAGCTTTCTTT	CASGGRGSNTEAFF
TRBD2	many	TRBV7-9	TRBJ2-1	TGTGCCAGCAGTCTAGCGGGAGGGCCCAATGAGCAGTTCTTC	CASSLAGGPNEQFF
NA	NA	TRBV3-1	TRBJ2-7	TGTGCCAGCAGCCATCAGGCCTACGAGCAGTACTTC	CASSHQAYEQYF
NA	few	TRBV7-9	TRBJ2-1	TGTGCCAGCAGCTTAGGGTCCCCGACAACCTACAATGAGCAGTTCTTC	CASSLGSPTTYNEQFF
NA	NA	TRBV11-3	TRBJ2-5	TGTGCCAGCAGCCCGCTAAGGACGGGAGAGACCCAGTACTTC	CASSPLRTGETQYF
NA	NA	TRBV28	TRBJ1-6	TGTGCCAGCAGTTTTCGCCAGAGTAATAATTCACCCCTCCACTTT	CASSFRQSNNSPLHF
NA	NA	TRBV28	TRBJ1-2	TGTGCCAGCTGGACCGTAGGGGGGAACTATGGCTACACCTTC	CASWTVGGNYGYTF
NA	few	TRBV5-1	TRBJ2-1	TGCGCCAGCAGCTTCCTGGGACGCGATGAGCAGTTCTTC	CASSFLGRDEQFF
NA	few	TRBV12-3/TRBV12-4	TRBJ2-7	TGTGCCAGCAGAATGGGGGCCTACGAGCAGTACTTC	CASRMGAYEQYF
NA	few	TRBV19	TRBJ1-2	TGTGCCAGTAGTATAGGGACGGTCTATGGCTACACCTTC	CASSIGTVYGYTF